One sample yielded the 8 T cell receptor beta chains listed below, sequenced in a study of shared clonotypes between healthy human individuals. Clones were read by immunoSEQ multiplex PCR, and TCRdb kept only the in-frame ones, dropping some. The sample carries about 110,000 clones, 65% to 75% recorded once. Sequencing input: memory CD8+ T cells sorted from blood. Regarding subset: CD45RO+ cells pooled with CCR7-negative TemRA cells. These receptor sequences come from a woman aged 25 to 39 in good health.

The chain combines TRBV2 with TRBJ2-7, with 8 positions matching TRBD1. CDR1 and CDR2 (germline): SNHLY, FYNNEI. Trimming at V came to 5 bases and at J to 4 bases, leaving 4 bases not matched to a gene. The CDR3 is made up of 13 amino acids. In DNA, the CDR3 is TGTGCCAGCAGTACGACAGGGGCTTACGAGCAGTACTTC. Encoded protein: CASSTTGAYEQYF.

This clone was seen many times. This specimen includes other DNA sequences encoding the same CDR3. This chain uses TRBV27 with TRBJ2-5, with TRBD2 matching over 8 bases. V was clipped by 5 bases and J by 5 bases; unmatched bases: 7. The CDR3 covers 14 residues. The germline gives CDR1 MNHEY, CDR2 SMNVEV (reference sequence). CDR3 region: CASSPGTRGETQYF. The CDR3 nucleotides are TGTGCCAGCAGTCCAGGGACTAGAGGGGAGACCCAGTACTTC.

V is TRBV11-2 and J is TRBJ2-1; D is possibly TRBD1 or TRBD2 (5 bases each). Trimming took 1 base from V and 9 from J, leaving 16 bases between them. The CDR3 consists of 15 residues. Germline V gene data show CDR1 as SGHAT and CDR2 as FQNNGV. The CDR3 is CASSLGGKAGFEQFF. The CDR3, as DNA: TGTGCCAGCAGCTTAGGGGGGAAGGCAGGGTTTGAGCAGTTCTTC.

The chain links TRBV4-2 to TRBJ2-7; 8 nucleotides match TRBD2. Germline CDR1 LGHNA, CDR2 YNFKEQ. V gave up 0 bases and J gave up 5 bases; unmatched junction bases: 6. The length of the CDR3 is 15 residues. CDR3 protein: CASSQEISGNHEQYF. For the CDR3, the DNA is TGTGCCAGCAGCCAAGAGATTAGCGGGAACCACGAGCAGTACTTC.

This clone occurred once. The genes are TRBV5-6 and TRBJ1-1; tentative D call: TRBD1 (5 bases). Germline V gene sequence: CDR1 SGHDT, CDR2 YYEEEE. CDR3 length: 15 residues. The germline V and J ends were trimmed by 0 bases and 4 bases, with 13 bases remaining between them. CDR3 in amino acids: CASSLVGLPSTEAFF. Here the CDR3 DNA reads TGTGCCAGCAGCTTGGTGGGACTCCCTTCCACTGAAGCTTTCTTT.

The chain joins TRBV5-1 to TRBJ2-2; 11 nucleotides agree with TRBD1. The CDR3 is 15 residues long. Germline V gives CDR1 SGHRS, CDR2 YFSETQ. Trimming at V came to 6 bases and at J to 4 bases, leaving 5 bases not matched to a gene. The CDR3 DNA reads as TGCGCCAGCATCCACGGGACAGGGGGCACCGGGGAGCTGTTTTTT. Encoded protein: CASIHGTGGTGELFF. Variable domain in full (rest from reference TRBV5-1 and TRBJ2-2): KAGVTQTPRYLIKTRGQQVTLSCSPISGHRSVSWYQQTPGQGLQFLFEYFSETQRNKGNFPGRFSGRQFSNSRSEMNVSTLELGDSALYLCASIHGTGGTGELFFGEGSRLTVL.

The V and J genes are TRBV5-1 and TRBJ2-6, with D possibly TRBD2 on 5 matching bases. Trimming cost V 4 bases and J 0 bases, with 26 bases left between them. CDR3 size: 21 residues. The germline gives CDR1 SGHRS, CDR2 YFSETQ. CDR3: CASSQPWRSWSPDSGANVLTF. For the CDR3, the DNA is TGCGCCAGCAGCCAACCTTGGAGGAGCTGGAGTCCGGACTCTGGGGCCAACGTCCTGACTTTC.

The genes are TRBV28 and TRBJ2-1; a weak D match, TRBD2 (5 bases). The germline CDR1 and CDR2 sequences are MDHEN and SYDVKM. This CDR3 contains 14 residues. Trimming removed 1 base at V and 10 bases at J, with 14 bases between. CDR3 bases: TGTGCCAGCAGTTTATCCGGCGGGCAAGGGGAGCAGTTCTTC. It specifies CASSLSGGQGEQFF. Looking up the rest from reference TRBV28 and TRBJ2-1 gives the full variable domain: DVKVTQSSRYLVKRTGEKVFLECVQDMDHENMFWYRQDPGLGLRLIYFSYDVKMKEKGDIPEGYSVSREKKERFSLILESASTNQTSMYLCASSLSGGQGEQFFGPGTRLTVL.